These 14 T cell receptor beta chains share one sample of origin, sequenced in a study of CD4 T cells in relation to SARS-CoV-2 and coronaviruses. Clones were sequenced by immunoSEQ multiplex PCR, and TCRdb holds only the in-frame ones, with some missing. The sample has approximately 50,000 clones, about 91% seen once; the top ten hold approximately 0.4%. The sample taken for sequencing was naive CD4+ T cells from PBMCs. Subset meaning: naive CD4+ T cells isolated by negative enrichment. The receptor set was obtained from an adult with COVID-19.

V is TRBV6-5 and J is TRBJ2-7; D is unclear. Trimming left V 6 bases short and J 7 bases short, with 16 bases between. The CDR3 spans 13 residues. The germline gives CDR1 MNHEY, CDR2 SVGAGI. The CDR3 region has the DNA TGTGCCAGCAGAACGGACGTGGTGTGGGAGCAGTACTTC. Protein product: CASRTDVVWEQYF.

The genes are TRBV9 and TRBJ2-5; D is perhaps TRBD2 (6 bases). The germline CDR1 and CDR2 sequences are SGDLS and YYNGEE. The CDR3 is 16 amino acids. V lost 4 bases, J lost 5 bases, and 21 bases lay in between. The CDR3 nucleotides read TGTGCCAGCAGCCCCCGGGGGAGCGGCACCTATGAGACCCAGTACTTC. Translating it yields CASSPRGSGTYETQYF.

The DNA of the CDR3 is TGTGCCAGGAATAGCGGGACGGCAGATACGCAGTATTTT. Amino acids: CARNSGTADTQYF. This sequence joins TRBV2 and TRBJ2-3; 8 positions match TRBD2. CDR1 and CDR2 from the germline V gene are SNHLY and FYNNEI. The V gene end was trimmed by 9 bases and the J gene end by 4 bases; junction bases not matched to a gene: 6. This CDR3 is 13 amino acids long.

J is TRBJ2-1 and V is TRBV3-1 (or the pseudogene TRBV3-2); 8 bases map to TRBD2. The germline V gene encodes CDR1 LGHDT and CDR2 YNNKEL (reference sequence). Trimming at V came to 5 bases and at J to 4 bases, leaving 7 bases not matched to a gene. The CDR3 totals 15 residues. In DNA, the CDR3 is TGTGCCAGCAGCGGGCGGACTAGCAATTACAATGAGCAGTTCTTC. Amino acids: CASSGRTSNYNEQFF.

This chain links TRBV3-1 (or the pseudogene TRBV3-2) with TRBJ1-5, with 9 bases fitting TRBD1. CDR1 and CDR2 from the germline V gene are LGHDT and YNNKEL (reference sequence). V lost 5 bases and J lost 2; bases outside the gene matches: 4. The CDR3 extends over 15 amino acids. For the CDR3, the DNA is TGTGCCAGCAGCTCGACAGGGGGAGGCAATCAGCCCCAGCATTTT. Translation gives CASSSTGGGNQPQHF.

The genes are TRBV19 and TRBJ1-1, with a weak D call TRBD1 (6 bases). CDR1 is LNHDA and CDR2 is SQIVND in the germline V gene (reference sequence). V lost 3 bases and J 5 bases, leaving 16 bases between the germline ends. CDR3 length: 15 residues. CDR3 DNA sequence: TGTGCCAGTAGTATTGAACCAGGGGAGGGTACTGAAGCTTTCTTT. This translates into CASSIEPGEGTEAFF.

The gene calls are TRBV19 and TRBJ2-2; 9 nucleotides agree with TRBD2. CDR1 and CDR2 from the germline V gene are LNHDA and SQIVND (reference sequence). This CDR3 region has 13 residues. Trimming removed 9 bases from V and 9 bases from J; junction bases left unmatched: 8. The CDR3 DNA sequence: TGTGCCAGCTTCGGGACTAGCTTTCGGGAGCTGTTTTTT. Protein: CASFGTSFRELFF.

The chain links TRBV14 to TRBJ1-2; D not certain. The ends were cut back, 4 bases at V and 0 bases at J, with 21 bases in the middle. Germline CDR1 and CDR2: SGHDN and FVKESK. The CDR3 runs to 18 residues. Here the CDR3 reads CASSPNPREPRANYGYTF. The CDR3 DNA follows: TGTGCCAGCAGCCCCAATCCCCGGGAACCACGGGCTAACTATGGCTACACCTTC.

The chain uses TRBV7-9 and TRBJ1-3; 8 nucleotides agree with TRBD1. This CDR3 is built from 17 residues. Germline-derived CDR1 and CDR2 are SEHNR and FQNEAQ (reference sequence). Trimming removed 5 bases from V and 3 bases from J; junction bases left unmatched: 12. DNA for the CDR3: TGTGCCAGCAGCGCCGGACAGGGAAGACCTTTTGGAAACACCATATATTTT. This sequence encodes CASSAGQGRPFGNTIYF. Combining the CDR3 with reference TRBV7-9 and TRBJ1-3 gives the whole variable domain DTGVSQNPRHKITKRGQNVTFRCDPISEHNRLYWYRQTLGQGPEFLTYFQNEAQLEKSRLLSDRFSAERPKGSFSTLEIQRTEQGDSAMYLCASSAGQGRPFGNTIYFGEGSWLTVV.

J is TRBJ2-2 and V is TRBV18, with D perhaps matching TRBD1 or TRBD2 (6 bases each). This CDR3 has 15 residues. V gave up 2 bases and J gave up 1 base, with 8 bases separating them. The V gene's germline CDR1 is KGHSH and CDR2 LQKENI. The CDR3 region is CASSPAGQNTGELFF. CDR3 coding DNA: TGTGCCAGCTCACCAGCGGGACAGAACACCGGGGAGCTGTTTTTT.

The genes are TRBV6-5 and TRBJ1-5; maybe TRBD1 (5 bases). Germline V CDR1 and CDR2: MNHEY, SVGAGI. Trimming pared 6 bases from V and 3 bases from J, leaving 12 bases between. There are 14 residues in the CDR3. For the CDR3, the DNA is TGTGCCAGCAGCAGGGATCGGCACAATCAGCCCCAGCATTTT. Amino acids: CASSRDRHNQPQHF.

V gene TRBV3-1 (or the pseudogene TRBV3-2) combines with J gene TRBJ2-5; tentatively, D is TRBD2 (5 bases). Germline V gene sequence: CDR1 LGHDT, CDR2 YNNKEL (reference sequence). The V end was cut by 3 bases, the J end by 2 bases, with 16 bases between. The CDR3 has 16 residues. The CDR3 loop is CASSQQTGVRQETQYF. The CDR3 coding sequence is TGTGCCAGCAGCCAGCAAACCGGGGTTCGACAAGAGACCCAGTACTTC.

The J gene is TRBJ2-1, the V gene TRBV5-4; 10 bases agree with TRBD2. Germline loops: CDR1 SGHNT, CDR2 YYREEE (reference sequence). V lost 4 bases and J lost 10; bases outside the gene matches: 8. There are 14 residues in the CDR3. In DNA, the CDR3 is TGTGCCAGCAGCCTAGGTCTAGCGGGAGACGAGCAGTTCTTC. Protein product: CASSLGLAGDEQFF.

The genes are TRBV24-1 and TRBJ2-3; the match to TRBD2 covers 10 bases. The CDR3 is made up of 21 amino acids. From germline, CDR1 is KGHDR and CDR2 SFDVKD. V lost 4 bases and J lost 1; bases outside the gene matches: 19. The CDR3 DNA sequence: TGTGCCACCAGTGACCCAAGTCTAGCGGGAGTTCGTGACTCGGGCACAGATACGCAGTATTTT. Its protein product is CATSDPSLAGVRDSGTDTQYF.